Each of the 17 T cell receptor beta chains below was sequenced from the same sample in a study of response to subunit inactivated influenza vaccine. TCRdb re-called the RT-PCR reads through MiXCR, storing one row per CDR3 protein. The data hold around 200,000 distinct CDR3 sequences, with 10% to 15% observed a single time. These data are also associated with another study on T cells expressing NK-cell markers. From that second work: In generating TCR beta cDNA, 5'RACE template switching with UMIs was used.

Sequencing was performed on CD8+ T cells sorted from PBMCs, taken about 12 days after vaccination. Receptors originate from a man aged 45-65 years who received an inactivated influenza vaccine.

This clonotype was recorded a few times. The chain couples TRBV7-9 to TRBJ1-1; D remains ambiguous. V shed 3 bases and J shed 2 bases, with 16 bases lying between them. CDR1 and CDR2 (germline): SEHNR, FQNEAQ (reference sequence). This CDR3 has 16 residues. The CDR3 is CASSFPFGQANTEAFF. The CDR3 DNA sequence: TGTGCCAGCAGCTTCCCATTCGGGCAGGCTAACACTGAAGCTTTCTTT.

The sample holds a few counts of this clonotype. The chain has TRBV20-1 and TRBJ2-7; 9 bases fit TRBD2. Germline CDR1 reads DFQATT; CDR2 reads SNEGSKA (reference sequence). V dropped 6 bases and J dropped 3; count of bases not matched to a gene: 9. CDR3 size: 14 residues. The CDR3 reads CSARGLAGFYEQYF. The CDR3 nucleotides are TGCAGTGCCCGCGGGCTAGCGGGGTTCTACGAGCAGTACTTC.

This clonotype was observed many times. CDR3 nucleotides: TGCGCCAGCAGCCCTGACGATTACAATGAGCAGTTCTTC. Translation gives CASSPDDYNEQFF. The chain joins TRBV4-3 to TRBJ2-1; no clear D gene. The V end was cut by 4 bases, the J end by 4 bases, with 8 bases between. Germline V gives CDR1 LGHNA, CDR2 YSLEER. The CDR3 is made up of 13 amino acids.

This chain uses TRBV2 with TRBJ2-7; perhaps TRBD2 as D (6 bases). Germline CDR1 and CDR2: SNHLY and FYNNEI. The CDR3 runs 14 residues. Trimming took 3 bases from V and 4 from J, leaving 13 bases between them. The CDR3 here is CASSEGLHIYEQYF. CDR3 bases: TGTGCCAGCAGTGAGGGACTGCATATATACGAGCAGTACTTC.

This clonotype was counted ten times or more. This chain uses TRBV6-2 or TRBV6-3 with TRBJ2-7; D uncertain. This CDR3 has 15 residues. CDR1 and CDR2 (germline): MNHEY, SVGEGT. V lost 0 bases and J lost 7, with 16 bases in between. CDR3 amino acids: CASSYSVHPGGEQYF. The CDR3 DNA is TGTGCCAGCAGTTACTCTGTACACCCAGGTGGAGAGCAGTACTTC.

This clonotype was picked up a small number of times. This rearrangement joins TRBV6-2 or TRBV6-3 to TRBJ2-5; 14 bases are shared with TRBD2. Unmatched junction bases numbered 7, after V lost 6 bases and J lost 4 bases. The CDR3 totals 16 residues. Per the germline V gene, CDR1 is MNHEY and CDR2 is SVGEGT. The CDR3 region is CASRRLAGGPGETQYF. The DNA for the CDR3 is TGTGCCAGCAGGCGACTAGCGGGGGGGCCTGGAGAGACCCAGTACTTC.

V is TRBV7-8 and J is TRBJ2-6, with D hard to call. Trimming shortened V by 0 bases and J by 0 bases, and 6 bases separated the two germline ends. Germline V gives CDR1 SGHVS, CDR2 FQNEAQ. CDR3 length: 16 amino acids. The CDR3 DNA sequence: TGTGCCAGCAGCTTAGCGACCTACTCTGGGGCCAACGTCCTGACTTTC. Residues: CASSLATYSGANVLTF.

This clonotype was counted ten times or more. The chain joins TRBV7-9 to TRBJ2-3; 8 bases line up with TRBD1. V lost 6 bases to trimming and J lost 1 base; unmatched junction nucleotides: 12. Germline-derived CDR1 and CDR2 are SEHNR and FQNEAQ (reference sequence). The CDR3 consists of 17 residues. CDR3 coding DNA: TGTGCCAGCAGTCCCCCTGGGGCAGGGGGCGGCACAGATACGCAGTATTTT. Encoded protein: CASSPPGAGGGTDTQYF.

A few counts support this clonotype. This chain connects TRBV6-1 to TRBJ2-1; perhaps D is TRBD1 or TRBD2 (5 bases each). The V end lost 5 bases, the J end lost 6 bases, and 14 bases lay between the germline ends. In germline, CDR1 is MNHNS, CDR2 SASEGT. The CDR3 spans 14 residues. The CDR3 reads CASSPGAGTNEQFF. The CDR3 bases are TGTGCCAGCAGTCCCGGGGCTGGGACCAATGAGCAGTTCTTC.

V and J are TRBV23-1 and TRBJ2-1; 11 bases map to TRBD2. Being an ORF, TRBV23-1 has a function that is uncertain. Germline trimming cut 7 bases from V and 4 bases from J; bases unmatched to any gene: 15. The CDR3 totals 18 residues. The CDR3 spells CASITPPGTSGTYNEQFF. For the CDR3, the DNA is TGCGCCAGCATTACACCCCCTGGGACTAGCGGAACATACAATGAGCAGTTCTTC.

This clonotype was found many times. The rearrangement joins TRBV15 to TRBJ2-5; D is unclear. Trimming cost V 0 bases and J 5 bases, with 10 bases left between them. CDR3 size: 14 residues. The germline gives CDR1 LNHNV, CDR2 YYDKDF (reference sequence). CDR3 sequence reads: CATSRERFRETQYF. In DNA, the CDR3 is TGTGCCACCAGCAGAGAGCGGTTTCGGGAGACCCAGTACTTC.

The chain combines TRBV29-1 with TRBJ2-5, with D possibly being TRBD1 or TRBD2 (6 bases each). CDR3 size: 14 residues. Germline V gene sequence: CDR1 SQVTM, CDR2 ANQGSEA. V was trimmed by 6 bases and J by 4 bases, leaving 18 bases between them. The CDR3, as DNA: TGCAGCGTCCCGTTGGGGGGCCCGAGAGAGACCCAGTACTTC. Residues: CSVPLGGPRETQYF.

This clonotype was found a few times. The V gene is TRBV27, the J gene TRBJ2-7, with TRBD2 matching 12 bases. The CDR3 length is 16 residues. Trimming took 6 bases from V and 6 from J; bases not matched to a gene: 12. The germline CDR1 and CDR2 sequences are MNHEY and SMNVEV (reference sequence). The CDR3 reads CASSPGTSGRGGEQYF. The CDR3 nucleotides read TGTGCCAGCAGCCCAGGGACTAGCGGGCGTGGGGGCGAGCAGTACTTC.

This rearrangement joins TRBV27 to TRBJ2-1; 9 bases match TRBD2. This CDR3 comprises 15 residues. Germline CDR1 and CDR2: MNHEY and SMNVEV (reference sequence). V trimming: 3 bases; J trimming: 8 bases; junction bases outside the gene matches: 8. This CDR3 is CASSFASGMIHEQFF. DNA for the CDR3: TGTGCCAGCAGTTTTGCTAGCGGGATGATCCATGAGCAGTTCTTC.

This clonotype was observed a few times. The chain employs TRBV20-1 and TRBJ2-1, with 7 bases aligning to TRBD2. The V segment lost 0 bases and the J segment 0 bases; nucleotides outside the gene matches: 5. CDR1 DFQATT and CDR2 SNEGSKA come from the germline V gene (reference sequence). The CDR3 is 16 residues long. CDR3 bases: TGCAGTGCTAGAGATGTGCGGGAGCGCTCCTACAATGAGCAGTTCTTC. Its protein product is CSARDVRERSYNEQFF.

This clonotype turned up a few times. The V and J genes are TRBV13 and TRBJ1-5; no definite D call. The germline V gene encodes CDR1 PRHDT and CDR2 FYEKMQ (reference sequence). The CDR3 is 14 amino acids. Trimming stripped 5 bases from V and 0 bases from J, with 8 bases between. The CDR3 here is CASSQRFSNQPQHF. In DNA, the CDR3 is TGTGCCAGCAGCCAGAGATTTAGCAATCAGCCCCAGCATTTT.

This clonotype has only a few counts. Here the CDR3 reads CASRFGTTTANEQFF. DNA of the CDR3: TGTGCCAGCAGATTCGGGACAACCACGGCCAATGAGCAGTTCTTC. The chain employs TRBV2 and TRBJ2-1; maybe TRBD1 (6 bases). Germline CDR1 and CDR2: SNHLY and FYNNEI. This CDR3 spans 15 amino acids. V lost 6 bases and J lost 6, with 18 bases in between.